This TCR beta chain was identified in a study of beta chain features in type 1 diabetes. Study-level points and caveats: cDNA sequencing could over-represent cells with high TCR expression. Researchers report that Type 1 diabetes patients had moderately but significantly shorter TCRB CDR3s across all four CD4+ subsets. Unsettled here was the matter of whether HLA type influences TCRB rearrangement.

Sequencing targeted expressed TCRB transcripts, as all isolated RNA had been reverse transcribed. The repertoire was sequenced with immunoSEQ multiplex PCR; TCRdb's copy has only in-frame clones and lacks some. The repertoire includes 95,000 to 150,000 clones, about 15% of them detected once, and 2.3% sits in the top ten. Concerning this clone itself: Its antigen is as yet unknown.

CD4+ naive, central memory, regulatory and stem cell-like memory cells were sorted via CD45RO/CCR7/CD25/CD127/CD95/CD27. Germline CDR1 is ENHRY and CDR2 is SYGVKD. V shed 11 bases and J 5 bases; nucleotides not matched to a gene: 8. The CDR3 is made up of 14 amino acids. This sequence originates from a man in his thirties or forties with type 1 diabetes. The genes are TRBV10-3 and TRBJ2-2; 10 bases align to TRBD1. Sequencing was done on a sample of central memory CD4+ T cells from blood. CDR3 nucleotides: TGTGCCGTAACTCCGGGACAGGGGACCGGGGAGCTGTTTTTT. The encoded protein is CAVTPGQGTGELFF.